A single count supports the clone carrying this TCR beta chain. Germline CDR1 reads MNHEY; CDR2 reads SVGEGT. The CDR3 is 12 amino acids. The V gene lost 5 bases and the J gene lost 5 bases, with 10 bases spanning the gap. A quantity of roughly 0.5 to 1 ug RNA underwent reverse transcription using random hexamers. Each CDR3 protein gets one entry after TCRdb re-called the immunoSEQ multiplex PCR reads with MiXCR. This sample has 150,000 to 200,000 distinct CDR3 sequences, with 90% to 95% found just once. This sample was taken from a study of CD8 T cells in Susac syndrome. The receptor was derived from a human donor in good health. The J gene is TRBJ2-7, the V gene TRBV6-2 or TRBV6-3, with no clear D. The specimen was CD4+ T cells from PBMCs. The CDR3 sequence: CASSPPRDEQYF. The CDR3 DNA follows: TGTGCCAGCAGTCCCCCCCGGGACGAGCAGTACTTC.